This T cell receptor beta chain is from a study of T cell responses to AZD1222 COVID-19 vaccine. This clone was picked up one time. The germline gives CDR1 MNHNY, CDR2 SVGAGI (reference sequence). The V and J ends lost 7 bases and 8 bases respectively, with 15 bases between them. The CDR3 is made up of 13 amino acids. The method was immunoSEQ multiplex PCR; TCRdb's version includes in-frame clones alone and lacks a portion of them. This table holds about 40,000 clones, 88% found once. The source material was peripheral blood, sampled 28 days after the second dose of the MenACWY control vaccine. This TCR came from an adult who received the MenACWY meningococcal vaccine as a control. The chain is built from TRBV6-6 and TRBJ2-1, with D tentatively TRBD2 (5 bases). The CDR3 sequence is CASTFRPGDEQFF. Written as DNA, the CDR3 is TGTGCCAGCACATTCCGGCCCGGGGATGAGCAGTTCTTC.